This T cell receptor beta chain was sequenced for a study of vaccination effects on CD4 cells after COVID-19. CDR1 is SGHRS and CDR2 is YFSETQ in the germline V gene. The CDR3 is 17 residues long. The ends were cut back, 1 base at V and 2 bases at J, with 18 bases in the middle. Whole-study findings and limits: Vaccine-induced clones in healthy vaccinees cross-reacted with common cold coronaviruses in only 1 of 255 cases. Late after vaccination, infection- and vaccine-induced clones showed marked clonal contraction.

TCRdb keeps only in-frame clones here, not all; method: immunoSEQ multiplex PCR. In the table there are around 71,000 clones, approximately 72% of which are singletons. Before any sequencing was done, the ViraFEST assay used viral peptide pools to expand antigen-specific CD4+ T cells. Cells that had been cultured for 10 days were the source of isolated CD4+ T cells. Vaccinated recipients, who were negative for nucleocapsid antibodies, had no history of SARS-CoV-2 infection. Culturing of some 2 million PBMC per well took place with around 9.4 IU/ml IL-2 and about 10 ug/ml peptides. Half-medium exchanges with IL-2 medium took place on days 3 and 7. Of note for this clone: Its target is unknown.

Sequences were derived from CD4+ T cells from PBMCs cultured with HCoV-OC43 spike peptides, sampled before COVID-19 vaccination. Subset of the sample: HCoV-OC43 spike overlapping peptide pool stimulation. The V call is TRBV5-1, the J call TRBJ2-5; D assignment may be TRBD1 or TRBD2 (5 bases each). The TCR comes from a human donor who received a COVID-19 vaccine. The DNA of the CDR3 is TGCGCCAGCAGCTTGTCACCCGGGGCCGAGCTACAAGAGACCCAGTACTTC. This gives the protein CASSLSPGAELQETQYF.